This T cell receptor (beta chain) was captured by sequencing in a study of shared clonotypes between healthy human individuals. This CDR3 comprises 14 residues. Germline V gene data show CDR1 as SGHRS and CDR2 as YFSETQ. Germline trimming cut 0 bases from V and 4 bases from J; bases unmatched to any gene: 1. Comments on this clone: The same CDR3 is also encoded by other DNA sequences in this sample.

Assay used: immunoSEQ multiplex PCR; TCRdb lists only in-frame clones, some missing. The sample has 850,000 to 1,200,000 clones, 60% to 80% seen once; the top ten hold roughly 1.5%. Input material: memory CD4+ T cells sorted from blood. Stated subset: CD45RA-negative fraction. The TCR comes from a man younger than 35 in good health. The chain is built from TRBV5-1 and TRBJ2-7, with 10 bases that match TRBD1. The CDR3 spells CASSLGGQGYEQYF. DNA for the CDR3: TGCGCCAGCAGCTTGGGGGGACAGGGGTACGAGCAGTACTTC.